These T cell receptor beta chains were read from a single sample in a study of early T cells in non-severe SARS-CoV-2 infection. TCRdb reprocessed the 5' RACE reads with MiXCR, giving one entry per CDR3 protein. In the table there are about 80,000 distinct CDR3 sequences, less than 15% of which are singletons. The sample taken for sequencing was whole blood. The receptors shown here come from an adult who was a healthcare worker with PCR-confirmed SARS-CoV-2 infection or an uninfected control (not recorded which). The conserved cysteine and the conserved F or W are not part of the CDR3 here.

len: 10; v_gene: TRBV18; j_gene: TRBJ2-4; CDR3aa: ASSSGMNIQC
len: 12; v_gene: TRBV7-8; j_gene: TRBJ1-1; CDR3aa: ASSLVKVNTEAF
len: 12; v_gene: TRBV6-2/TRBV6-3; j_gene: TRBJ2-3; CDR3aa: ASSTRGLTDTQY
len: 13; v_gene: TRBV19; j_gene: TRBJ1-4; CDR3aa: ASSNNREYNEKLF
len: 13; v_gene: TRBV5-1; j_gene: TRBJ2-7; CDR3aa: ASSPGARPTYEQY
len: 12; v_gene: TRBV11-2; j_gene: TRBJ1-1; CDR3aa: ASSSTGGGTEAF
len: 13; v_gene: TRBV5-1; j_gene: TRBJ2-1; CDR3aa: ASSWTGPPVDEQF
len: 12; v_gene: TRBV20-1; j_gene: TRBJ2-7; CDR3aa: SAIEGGPPYEQY
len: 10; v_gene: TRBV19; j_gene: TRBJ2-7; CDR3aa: ATSDGSYEQY
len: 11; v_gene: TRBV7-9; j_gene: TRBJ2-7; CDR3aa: ASSFGGVGEQY
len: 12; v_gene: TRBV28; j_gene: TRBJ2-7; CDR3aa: ASSLVRKGGEQY
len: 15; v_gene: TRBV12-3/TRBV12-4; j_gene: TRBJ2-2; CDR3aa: ASSSNLGTGGTGELF
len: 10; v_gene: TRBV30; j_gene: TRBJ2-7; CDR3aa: AWSSAGHEQY
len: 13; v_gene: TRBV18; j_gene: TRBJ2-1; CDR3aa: ASSRGQGLNNEQF
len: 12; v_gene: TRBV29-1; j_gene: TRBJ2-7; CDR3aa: SVCLGQGSYEQY
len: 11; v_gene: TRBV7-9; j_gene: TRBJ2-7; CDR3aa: ASSLGAGYGQY
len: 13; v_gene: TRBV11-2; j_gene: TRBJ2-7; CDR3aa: ASSHILGSSYEQY
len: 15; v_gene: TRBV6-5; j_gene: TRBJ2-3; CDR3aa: ASTEGGAGSNTDTQY
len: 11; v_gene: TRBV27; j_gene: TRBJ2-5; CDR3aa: ASSWTSGETQY
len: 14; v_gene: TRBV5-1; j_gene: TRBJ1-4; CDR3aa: ASSSLGPATNEKLF
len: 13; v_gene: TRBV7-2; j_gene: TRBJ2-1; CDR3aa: ASMHDRSSYNEQF
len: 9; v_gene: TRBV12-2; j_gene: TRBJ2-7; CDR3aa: ASRRKRGSH
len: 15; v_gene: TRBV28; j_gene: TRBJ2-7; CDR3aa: ASSPSTSGRAVYEQY
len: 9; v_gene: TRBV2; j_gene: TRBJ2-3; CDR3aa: ATTGADTQY
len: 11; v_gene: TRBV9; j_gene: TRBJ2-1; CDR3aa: ASSVVSGGEQF
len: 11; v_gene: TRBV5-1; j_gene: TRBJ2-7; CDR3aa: ASSLGEYYEQY
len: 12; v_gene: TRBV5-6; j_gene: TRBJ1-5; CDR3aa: ASRRRQATGPQH
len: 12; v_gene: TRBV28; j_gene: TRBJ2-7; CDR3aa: ASSLGPFPYEQY
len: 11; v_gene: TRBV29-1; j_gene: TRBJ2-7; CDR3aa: SVQPDRAYEQY
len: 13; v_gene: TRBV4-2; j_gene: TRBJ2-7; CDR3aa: ASSQEWGTTYEQY
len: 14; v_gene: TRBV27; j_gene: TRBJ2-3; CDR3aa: ASSLRGLQGTDTQY
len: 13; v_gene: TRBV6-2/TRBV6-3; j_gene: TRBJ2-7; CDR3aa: ASSSLASATYEQY
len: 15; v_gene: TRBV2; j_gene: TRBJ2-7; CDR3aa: ASSRGGYALATYEQY
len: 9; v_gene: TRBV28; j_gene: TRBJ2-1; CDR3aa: ASSLTGEQF
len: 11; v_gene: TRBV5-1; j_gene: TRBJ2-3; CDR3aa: ASRGSGTDTQY
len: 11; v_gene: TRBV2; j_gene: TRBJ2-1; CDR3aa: ASSQGINNEQF
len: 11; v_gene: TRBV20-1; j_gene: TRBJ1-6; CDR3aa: SARKQINSPLH
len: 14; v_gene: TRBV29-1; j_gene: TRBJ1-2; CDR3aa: SVGRSVVGSNYGYT
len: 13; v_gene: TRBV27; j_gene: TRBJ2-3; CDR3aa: ASSAPLKKRDTQY
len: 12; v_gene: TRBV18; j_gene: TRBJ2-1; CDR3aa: ASSQLANGNEQF
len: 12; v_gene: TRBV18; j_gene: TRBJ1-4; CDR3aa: ASSPRKTNEKLF
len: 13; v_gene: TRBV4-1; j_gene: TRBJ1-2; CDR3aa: ASSIYRGRFYGYT
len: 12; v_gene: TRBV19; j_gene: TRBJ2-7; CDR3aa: ASSPTQGSYEQY
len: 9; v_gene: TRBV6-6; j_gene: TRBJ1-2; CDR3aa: ASRGDYGYT
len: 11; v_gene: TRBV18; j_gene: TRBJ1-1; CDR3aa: ASSPQGHTEAF
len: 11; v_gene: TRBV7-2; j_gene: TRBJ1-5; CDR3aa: ASSLVGVKPQH
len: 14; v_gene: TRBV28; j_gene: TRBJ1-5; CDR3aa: ASSFWGGNSNQPQH
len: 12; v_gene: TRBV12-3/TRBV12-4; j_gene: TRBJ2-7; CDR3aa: ASSLGLATYEQY
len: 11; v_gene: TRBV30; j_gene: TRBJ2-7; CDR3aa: AWTRTGVYEQY
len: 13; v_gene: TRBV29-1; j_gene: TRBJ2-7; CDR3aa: SVAFSTGPSNEQY
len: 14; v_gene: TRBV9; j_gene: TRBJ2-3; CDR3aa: ASSVVGTSGSGTQY
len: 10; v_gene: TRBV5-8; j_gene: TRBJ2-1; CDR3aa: ASSFRANEQF
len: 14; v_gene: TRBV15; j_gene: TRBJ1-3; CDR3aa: ATSREGSYSGNTIY
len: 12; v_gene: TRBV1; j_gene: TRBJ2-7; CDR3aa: TSSSTPVRHEQY
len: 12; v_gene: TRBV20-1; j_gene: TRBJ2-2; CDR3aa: SAGRGVGTGELF
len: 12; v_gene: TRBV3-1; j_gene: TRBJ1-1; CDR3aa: ASVSDRLNTEAF
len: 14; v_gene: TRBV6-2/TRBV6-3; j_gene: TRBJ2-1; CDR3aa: ASRPPLAGAHNEQF
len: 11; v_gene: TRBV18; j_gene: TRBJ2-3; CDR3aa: ASSPGTSDTQY
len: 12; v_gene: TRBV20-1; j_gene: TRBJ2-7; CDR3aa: SARVGGSSYEQY
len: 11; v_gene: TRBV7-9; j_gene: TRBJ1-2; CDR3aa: ASSLARLYGYT